This TCR beta chain appears in the sequencing data of a study of response to subunit inactivated influenza vaccine. Whole-study findings and limits: Authors suggested each seasonal influenza vaccination recruits few new T cells.

V was clipped by 3 bases and J by 3 bases, with 14 bases between them. Germline-derived CDR1 and CDR2 are KGHSH and LQKENI. CDR3 length equals 16 residues. A single record per CDR3 protein comes from TCRdb applying MiXCR to the RT-PCR reads. The sample lists hundreds of thousands of distinct CDR3 sequences; roughly 14% were seen once. This clonotype was counted between two and nine times. Its specificity is unknown. The V and J genes are TRBV18 and TRBJ2-2; no definite D call. Sequenced here: PBMCs from blood, sampled approximately 15 days before vaccination. The sequence was obtained from a man in his forties or fifties who received an inactivated influenza vaccine. The CDR3 reads CASSPFNGGDTGELFF. Written as DNA, the CDR3 is TGTGCCAGCTCACCTTTTAATGGCGGAGACACCGGGGAGCTGTTTTTT.